A selection of T cell receptor beta chains follows, all from one sample in a study of beta chain features in type 1 diabetes. Sequencing used immunoSEQ multiplex PCR; TCRdb keeps in-frame clones, though not all of them. The data show about 700,000 clones, with about an eighth seen just once and roughly 0.022% held by the top ten. Sequenced material: naive CD4+ T cells from blood. The receptors come from a man aged 18 to 35 with type 1 diabetes. Each CDR3 is given with its conserved first and last residue.

J gene	V gene	CDR3 protein
TRBJ2-3	TRBV2	CASRPLAGVGTDTQYF
TRBJ2-1	TRBV9	CASSAGGVYNEQFF
TRBJ1-1	TRBV30	CAWSKGFPRAFF
TRBJ1-1	TRBV6-4	CASSDSQGVLTEAFF
TRBJ2-7	TRBV6-1	CATRQVSPYEQYF
TRBJ1-2	TRBV7-9	CASERGSAYGYTF
TRBJ2-7	TRBV18	CASSWDMVQDEQYF
TRBJ1-2	TRBV7-2	CASSLEGVYYGYTF
TRBJ1-1	TRBV18	CASSPRDRGEAFF
TRBJ1-1	TRBV9	CASSGVGGTEAFF
TRBJ2-7	TRBV28	CASRLRDRTDSYEQYF
TRBJ2-1	TRBV5-1	CASSLGGQGLYNEQFF
TRBJ2-3	TRBV7-9	CASSLAAGHQLADTQYF
TRBJ2-7	TRBV30	CAWSVTAEQYF
TRBJ2-1	TRBV5-1	CASSREQRDTRSYNEQFF
TRBJ1-1	TRBV6-5	CASSPLDRMNTEAFF
TRBJ2-7	TRBV14	CASSQGFEQYF
TRBJ1-1	TRBV6-6	CASSQQDNTEAFF
TRBJ1-4	TRBV30	CAWTRDTSTNEKLFF
TRBJ2-7	TRBV5-1	CASSLLAGSSYEQYF
TRBJ1-3	TRBV30	CAWSAIQPSWNTIYF
TRBJ1-4	TRBV5-1	CASSLAGGSTNEKLFF
TRBJ2-1	TRBV10-3	CAISRAQEHNEQFF
TRBJ1-2	TRBV30	CAWSAQFGGYTF
TRBJ2-7	TRBV9	CASSGGAWRGTTYEQYF
TRBJ1-2	TRBV10-3	CAIREGNGYTF
TRBJ2-7	TRBV10-3	CAISPGQGISEQYF
TRBJ1-1	TRBV4-1	CASSQPNMNTEAFF
TRBJ2-7	TRBV29-1	CSVAGGSEKQYF
TRBJ2-7	TRBV27	CASSETRDDEQYF
TRBJ1-2	TRBV5-6	CASSLEGQANGYTF
TRBJ2-7	TRBV5-6	CASSVTLYEQYF
TRBJ2-1	TRBV11-2	CASSRLANEQFF
TRBJ1-1	TRBV7-8	CASSTQENTEAFF
TRBJ1-4	TRBV30	CAWSLQGTTNEKLFF
TRBJ1-2	TRBV5-1	CASSLWTATGYGYTF
TRBJ2-3	TRBV28	CASSWGSTDTQYF
TRBJ2-3	TRBV15	CATRTSGDRVDTQYF
TRBJ1-1	TRBV7-2	CASSSDWSSTEAFF
TRBJ1-6	TRBV9	CASSVEVGRGDSPLHF
TRBJ1-1	TRBV7-2	CASSTLRENTEAFF
TRBJ2-1	TRBV7-9	CASSPRGSGGPSYNEQFF
TRBJ1-1	TRBV30	CAWSPQVMGTEAFF
TRBJ2-7	TRBV20-1	CSATGYEQYF
TRBJ1-1	TRBV20-1	CSARDNPEAFF
TRBJ1-2	TRBV5-4	CASSLTSSYGYTF
TRBJ2-7	TRBV29-1	CSVEKGQEVNEQYF
TRBJ1-2	TRBV5-1	CASSPSTGGLYGYTF
TRBJ1-1	TRBV23-1	CASSQSLDKGNTEAFF
TRBJ1-1	TRBV30	CAWSPFGDTEAFF
TRBJ1-1	TRBV27	CASRQVSSRGNTEAFF
TRBJ2-7	TRBV5-6	CASGWGSYEQYF
TRBJ2-1	TRBV15	CATSRVVVTSYNEQFF
TRBJ2-3	TRBV15	CATSRQAGGLSTDTQYF
TRBJ2-1	TRBV15	CATSKGVGKVGNEQFF